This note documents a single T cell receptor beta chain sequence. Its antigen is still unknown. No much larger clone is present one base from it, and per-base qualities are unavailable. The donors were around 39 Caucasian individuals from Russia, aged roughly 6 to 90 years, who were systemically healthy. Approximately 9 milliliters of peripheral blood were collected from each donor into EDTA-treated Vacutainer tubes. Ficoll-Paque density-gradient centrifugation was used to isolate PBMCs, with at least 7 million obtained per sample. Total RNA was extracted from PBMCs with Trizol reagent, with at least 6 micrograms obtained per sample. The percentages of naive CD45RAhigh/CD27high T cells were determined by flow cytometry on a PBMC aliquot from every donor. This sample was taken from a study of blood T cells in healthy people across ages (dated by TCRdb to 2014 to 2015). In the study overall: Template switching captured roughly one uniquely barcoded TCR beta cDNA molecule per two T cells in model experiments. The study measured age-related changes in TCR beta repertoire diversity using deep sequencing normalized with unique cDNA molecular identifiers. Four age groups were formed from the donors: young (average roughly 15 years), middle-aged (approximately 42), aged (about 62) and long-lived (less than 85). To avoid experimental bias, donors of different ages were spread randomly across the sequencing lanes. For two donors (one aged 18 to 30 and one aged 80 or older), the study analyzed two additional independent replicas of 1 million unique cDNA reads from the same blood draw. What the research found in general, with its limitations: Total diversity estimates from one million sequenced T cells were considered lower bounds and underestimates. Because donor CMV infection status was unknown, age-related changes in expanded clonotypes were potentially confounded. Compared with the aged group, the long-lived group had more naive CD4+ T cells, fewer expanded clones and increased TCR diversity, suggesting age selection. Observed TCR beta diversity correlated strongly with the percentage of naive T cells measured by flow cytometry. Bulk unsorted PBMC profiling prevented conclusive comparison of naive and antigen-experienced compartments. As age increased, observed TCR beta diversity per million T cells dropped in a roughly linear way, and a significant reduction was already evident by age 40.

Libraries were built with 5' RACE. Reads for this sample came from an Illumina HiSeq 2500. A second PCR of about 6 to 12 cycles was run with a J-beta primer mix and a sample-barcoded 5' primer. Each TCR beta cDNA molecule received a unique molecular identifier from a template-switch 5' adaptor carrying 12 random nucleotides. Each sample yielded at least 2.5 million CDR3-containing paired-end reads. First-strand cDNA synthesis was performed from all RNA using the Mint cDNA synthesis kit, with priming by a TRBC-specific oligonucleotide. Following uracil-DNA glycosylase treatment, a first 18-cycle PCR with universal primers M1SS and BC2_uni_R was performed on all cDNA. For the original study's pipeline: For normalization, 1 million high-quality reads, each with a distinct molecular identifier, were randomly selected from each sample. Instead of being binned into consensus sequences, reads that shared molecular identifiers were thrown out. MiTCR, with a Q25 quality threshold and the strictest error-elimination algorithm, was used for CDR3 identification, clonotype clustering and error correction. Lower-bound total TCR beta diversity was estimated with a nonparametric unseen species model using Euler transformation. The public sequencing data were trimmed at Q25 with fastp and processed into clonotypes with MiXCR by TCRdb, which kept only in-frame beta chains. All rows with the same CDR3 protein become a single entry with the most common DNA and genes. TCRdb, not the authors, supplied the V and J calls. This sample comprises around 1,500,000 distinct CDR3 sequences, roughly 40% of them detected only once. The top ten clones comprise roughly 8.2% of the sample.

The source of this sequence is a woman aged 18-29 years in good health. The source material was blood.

The CDR3 corresponds to CASSIGLGNSETQYF. The DNA sequence follows: TGTGCCAGCAGCATAGGACTAGGCAATTCGGAGACCCAGTACTTC. The chain is assembled from TRBV5-5 and TRBJ2-5; 7 bases in between match TRBD2. V lost 4 bases and J lost 5 bases, and the count of bases not matched to a germline gene is 11. Sequences SGHKS (CDR1) and YYEKEE (CDR2) are obtained from the germline V gene (reference sequence). The CDR3, from cysteine to phenylalanine, totals 15 residues. Only the CDR3 portion is preserved as DNA: 45 bases, with reading frame beginning at the first base. Supplemented by the reference TRBV5-5 and TRBJ2-5 proteins around the CDR3, the complete variable domain is DAGVTQSPTHLIKTRGQQVTLRCSPISGHKSVSWYQQVLGQGPQFIFQYYEKEERGRGNFPDRFSARQFPNYSSELNVNALLLGDSALYLCASSIGLGNSETQYFGPGTRLLVL.